The entry below describes one TCR beta chain. The antigen is not known. The entry originates in a study of blood T cells in healthy people across ages. Looking at the study overall: Researchers report that template switching captured about one barcoded beta molecule per two T cells. Findings of the study overall: Naive and antigen-experienced cells could not be conclusively compared, given unsorted PBMCs.

Primed by a sample-barcoded 5' primer and a J-beta primer mix, a second PCR proceeded for 7 to 11 cycles. TCRdb ran MiXCR on the 5' RACE reads and lists one entry per CDR3 protein. Found here are 1,500,000 or so distinct CDR3 sequences, 59% of them singletons; the top ten hold roughly 7%. CDR3 length equals 17 residues. CDR1 MNHNS and CDR2 SASEGT come from the germline V gene. V was pared by 6 bases and J by 2 bases, with 13 bases of the junction left unmatched. The chain joins TRBV6-1 to TRBJ2-3, with TRBD1 matching 8 bases. The source of this sequence is a man aged 18 to 30 in good health. Input material: blood. The CDR3 DNA sequence: TGTGCCAGCAGCCGTGGTTACCGGACAGGGAACACAGATACGCAGTATTTT. Protein: CASSRGYRTGNTDTQYF.